The 13 T cell receptor beta chains below were found in one sample sequenced in a study of blood T cells in healthy people across ages. The authors ran a second PCR of roughly 6 to 12 cycles using a sample-barcoded 5' primer and a J-beta primer mix. TCRdb passed the 5' RACE reads through MiXCR, listing each CDR3 protein once. The sample contains about 1.8 million distinct CDR3 sequences, approximately 50% of which appear only once. The sequencing sample was made of blood. Receptors originate from a woman aged 40 to 50 in good health.

The CDR3 DNA sequence: TGTGCCAGCAGCTCGATACGGGGTCAGGCGGACGAGCAGTACTTC. Translating it yields CASSSIRGQADEQYF. The rearrangement joins TRBV7-3 to TRBJ2-7; a weak D match, TRBD2 (5 bases). CDR3 length: 15 residues. The V and J ends lost 4 bases and 5 bases respectively, with 18 bases between them. CDR1 SGHTA and CDR2 FQGTGA come from the germline V gene.

This rearrangement joins TRBV11-2 to TRBJ2-4, with TRBD2 identical over 7 bases. Germline V gene data show CDR1 as SGHAT and CDR2 as FQNNGV. Germline trimming cut 2 bases from V and 13 bases from J; bases unmatched to any gene: 5. CDR3 length equals 12 residues. The CDR3 bases are TGTGCCAGCAGCTTAAAATTGCGGGAGCAGTACTTC. This gives the protein CASSLKLREQYF.

The rearrangement joins TRBV6-6 to TRBJ2-4, with TRBD2 as a possible D gene (5 bases). CDR1 is MNHNY, CDR2 SVGAGI, per germline (reference sequence). This CDR3 has 14 residues. With 8 bases removed from V and 4 bases from J, the gap between germline ends came to 15 bases. In DNA form, the CDR3 reads TGTGCCAGCTGGTCGCCGAGGGAGAAAAACATTCAGTACTTC. Translating gives CASWSPREKNIQYF.

The chain has TRBV5-5 and TRBJ2-3; TRBD1 agrees at 9 bases. Unmatched junction bases numbered 4, after V lost 4 bases and J lost 1 base. The CDR3 extends over 15 amino acids. In germline, CDR1 is SGHKS, CDR2 YYEKEE (reference sequence). The CDR3 coding sequence is TGTGCCAGCAGCGACAGGGGGTACGGCACAGATACGCAGTATTTT. It codes for CASSDRGYGTDTQYF. Filled out from reference TRBV5-5 and TRBJ2-3, the complete variable domain reads DAGVTQSPTHLIKTRGQQVTLRCSPISGHKSVSWYQQVLGQGPQFIFQYYEKEERGRGNFPDRFSARQFPNYSSELNVNALLLGDSALYLCASSDRGYGTDTQYFGPGTRLTVL.

The gene calls are TRBV7-2 and TRBJ2-7; 8 nucleotides agree with TRBD1. Germline CDR1 SGHTA, CDR2 FQGNSA. The CDR3 has 15 residues. With V trimmed by 5 bases and J by 0 bases, 6 bases remained unmatched. DNA for the CDR3: TGTGCCAGCAGCAACCCCGGGACAGGCTCCTACGAGCAGTACTTC. The encoded protein is CASSNPGTGSYEQYF.

This clonotype was observed a few times. The rearrangement uses TRBV25-1 and TRBJ2-7, with D uncertain. Looked up from germline, CDR1 is MGHDK and CDR2 is SYGVNS. The ends were cut back, 1 base at V and 3 bases at J, with 10 bases in the middle. CDR3 size: 14 residues. DNA for the CDR3: TGTGCCAGCAGTGAATTCAACAGAGACTACGAGCAGTACTTC. Its protein is CASSEFNRDYEQYF.

V and J are TRBV7-2 and TRBJ2-7; possible D gene TRBD2, 6 bases. Germline CDR1 SGHTA, CDR2 FQGNSA. Between the trimmed V and J ends, which lost 1 base and 7 bases, there was a span of 17 bases. There are 15 residues in the CDR3. In DNA, the CDR3 is TGTGCCAGCAGCTTAGGGGCGGGGCGGTACAATGAGCAGTACTTC. This sequence encodes CASSLGAGRYNEQYF.

J is TRBJ1-4 and V is TRBV12-3 or TRBV12-4, with D uncertain. This CDR3 has 13 residues. Trimming removed 4 bases at V and 13 bases at J, with 16 bases between. CDR3: CASSWELRVGLFF. CDR3 bases: TGTGCCAGCAGTTGGGAGCTCAGAGTTGGACTGTTTTTT.

V is TRBV7-2 and J is TRBJ2-1, with D maybe TRBD2 (7 bases). This CDR3 comprises 15 residues. Germline CDR1 and CDR2: SGHTA and FQGNSA. Trimming cost V 3 bases and J 10 bases, with 19 bases left between them. CDR3: CASSLTAGAPWEQFF. CDR3 in DNA: TGTGCCAGCAGCTTGACTGCGGGGGCCCCCTGGGAGCAGTTCTTC.

This sequence joins TRBV5-1 and TRBJ2-2; D is unclear. CDR1 and CDR2 from the germline V gene are SGHRS and YFSETQ. V lost 1 base and J 8 bases, leaving 12 bases between the germline ends. The CDR3 loop spans 14 amino acids. The CDR3 nucleotides are TGCGCCAGCAGCTTGTCTAGGACCCCAGGGGAGCTGTTTTTT. This codes for CASSLSRTPGELFF.

This rearrangement joins TRBV6-6 to TRBJ2-4; 7 bases are shared with TRBD1. This CDR3 is built from 17 residues. CDR1 MNHNY and CDR2 SVGAGI come from the germline V gene (reference sequence). V lost 6 bases, J lost 6 bases, and 17 bases stayed unmatched. The CDR3 DNA is TGTGCCAGCAGCAACGGAGACAGGGTTATTAGAGGAAACATTCAGTACTTC. This translates into CASSNGDRVIRGNIQYF.

The V gene is TRBV12-3 or TRBV12-4, the J gene TRBJ1-6; 9 positions match TRBD1. Unmatched junction bases numbered 16, after V lost 6 bases and J lost 7 bases. CDR3 length equals 18 residues. CDR3 protein: CASRLGQGLSGWNSPLHF. CDR3 coding DNA: TGTGCCAGCAGACTCGGACAGGGGCTCTCCGGGTGGAATTCACCCCTCCACTTT.

This clonotype was found once. This chain uses TRBV24-1 with TRBJ2-1; TRBD1 matches at 8 bases. The CDR3 covers 15 residues. Unmatched junction bases numbered 10, after V lost 4 bases and J lost 9 bases. In germline, CDR1 is KGHDR, CDR2 SFDVKD. CDR3 in amino acids: CATSDQRAGGLEQFF. CDR3 DNA: TGTGCCACCAGTGACCAACGGGCAGGGGGCCTTGAGCAGTTCTTC.